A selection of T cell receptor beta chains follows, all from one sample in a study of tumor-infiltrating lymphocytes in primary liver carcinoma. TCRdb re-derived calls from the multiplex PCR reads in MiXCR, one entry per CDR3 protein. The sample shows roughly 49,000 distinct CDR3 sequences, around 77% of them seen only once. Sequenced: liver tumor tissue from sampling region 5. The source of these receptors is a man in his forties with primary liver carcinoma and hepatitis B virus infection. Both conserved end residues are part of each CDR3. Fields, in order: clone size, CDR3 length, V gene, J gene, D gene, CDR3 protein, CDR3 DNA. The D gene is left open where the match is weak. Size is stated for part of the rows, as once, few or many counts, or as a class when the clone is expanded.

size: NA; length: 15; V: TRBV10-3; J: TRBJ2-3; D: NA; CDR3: CAISEGSGSIDTQYF; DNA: TGTGCCATCAGTGAAGGGAGTGGCAGCATAGATACGCAGTATTTT
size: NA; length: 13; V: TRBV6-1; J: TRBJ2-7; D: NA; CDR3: CASSDGGMAEQYF; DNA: TGTGCCAGCAGTGACGGGGGCATGGCCGAGCAGTACTTC
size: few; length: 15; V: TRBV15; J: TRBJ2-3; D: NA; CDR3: CATSSSPPSTDTQYF; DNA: TGTGCCACCAGCAGTAGCCCGCCTAGCACAGATACGCAGTATTTT
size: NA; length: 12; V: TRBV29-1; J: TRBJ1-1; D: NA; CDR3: CTVITGDTEAFF; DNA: TGTACCGTGATAACGGGGGACACTGAAGCTTTCTTT
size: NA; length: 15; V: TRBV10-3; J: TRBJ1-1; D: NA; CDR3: CAISTWGQENIEAFF; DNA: TGTGCCATTTCCACCTGGGGACAAGAGAACATTGAAGCTTTCTTT
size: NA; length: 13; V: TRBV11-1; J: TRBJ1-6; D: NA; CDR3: CASSRTLASPVHF; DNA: TGTGCCAGCAGCCGGACGCTAGCTTCACCCGTCCACTTT
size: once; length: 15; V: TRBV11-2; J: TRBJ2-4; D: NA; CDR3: CASATSAIAKNIQHF; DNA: TGTGCCAGCGCCACTTCGGCGATAGCCAAAAACATTCAGCACTTC
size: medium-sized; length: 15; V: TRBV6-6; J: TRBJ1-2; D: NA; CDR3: CASSPGAAKLDGYTF; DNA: TGTGCCAGCAGTCCGGGGGCAGCCAAGCTCGATGGCTACACCTTC
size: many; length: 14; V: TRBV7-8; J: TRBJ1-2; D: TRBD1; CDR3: CASSLDRVNYGYTF; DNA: TGTGCCAGCAGCTTGGACAGGGTTAACTATGGCTACACCTTC
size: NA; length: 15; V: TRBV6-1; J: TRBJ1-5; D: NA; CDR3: CASSERAYSNQPRHF; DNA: TGTGCCAGTAGTGAACGGGCGTATAGCAATCAGCCCCGGCATTTT
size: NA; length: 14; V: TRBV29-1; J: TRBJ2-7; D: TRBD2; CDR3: CSVFTSDGSYEHYF; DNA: TGCAGCGTATTTACTAGCGACGGATCCTACGAGCACTACTTC
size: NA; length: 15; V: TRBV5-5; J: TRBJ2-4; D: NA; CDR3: CASGLGGIAKNIQYF; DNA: TGTGCCAGCGGCCTGGGAGGTATAGCCAAAAACATTCAGTACTTC
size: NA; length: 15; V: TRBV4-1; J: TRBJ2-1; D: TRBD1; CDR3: CASSQGQGNWNEQFF; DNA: TGCGCCAGCAGCCAAGGACAGGGGAATTGGAATGAGCAGTTCTTC
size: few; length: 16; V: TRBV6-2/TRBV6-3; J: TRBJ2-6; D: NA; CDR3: CASSYVGLSGVNVLTF; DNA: TGTGCCAGCAGTTACGTGGGACTCTCTGGGGTCAACGTCCTGACTTTC
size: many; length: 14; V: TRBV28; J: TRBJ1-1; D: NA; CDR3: CASSPGGGNTEAFF; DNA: TGTGCCAGCAGCCCCGGAGGGGGGAACACTGAAGCTTTCTTT
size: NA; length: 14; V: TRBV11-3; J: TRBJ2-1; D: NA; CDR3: CASSLFPDYNQQFF; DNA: TGTGCCAGCAGCTTATTCCCGGACTACAATCAACAGTTCTTC
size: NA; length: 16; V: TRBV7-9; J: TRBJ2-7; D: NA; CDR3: CAGSPSSGPGQGEQYF; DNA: TGTGCCGGCAGCCCATCTAGTGGACCCGGGCAGGGCGAGCAGTACTTC
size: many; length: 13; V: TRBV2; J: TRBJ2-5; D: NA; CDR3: CASSRVGPETQYF; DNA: TGTGCCAGCAGTCGGGTCGGCCCAGAGACCCAGTACTTC
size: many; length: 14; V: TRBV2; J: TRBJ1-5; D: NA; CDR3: CASSRQGYGQPQHF; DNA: TGTGCCAGCAGTCGGCAGGGGTACGGACAGCCCCAGCATTTT
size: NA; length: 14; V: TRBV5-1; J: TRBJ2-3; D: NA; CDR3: CASMDGRLTDMQYF; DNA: TGCGCCAGCATGGACGGACGACTCACAGATATGCAGTATTTT
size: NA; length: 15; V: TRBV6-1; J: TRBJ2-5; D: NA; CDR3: CASRPERGMVRTQYF; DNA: TGTGCCAGCAGACCCGAGAGGGGTATGGTGCGGACCCAGTACTTC
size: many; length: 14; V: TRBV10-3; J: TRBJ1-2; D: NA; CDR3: CAIGESWQGSGYTF; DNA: TGTGCCATCGGTGAGTCGTGGCAGGGCAGTGGCTACACCTTC
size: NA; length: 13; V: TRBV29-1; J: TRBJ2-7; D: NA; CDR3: CSVHRVDQVEQYF; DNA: TGCAGCGTCCACAGGGTGGATCAGGTTGAGCAGTACTTC
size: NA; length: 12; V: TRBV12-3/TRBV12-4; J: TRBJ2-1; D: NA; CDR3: CVSAGSRNEQFF; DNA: TGTGTCAGCGCCGGGAGCAGAAATGAGCAGTTCTTC
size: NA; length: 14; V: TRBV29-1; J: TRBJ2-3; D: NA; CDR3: CSVEGASGADTQCF; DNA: TGCAGCGTTGAGGGGGCTAGCGGAGCAGATACGCAGTGTTTC
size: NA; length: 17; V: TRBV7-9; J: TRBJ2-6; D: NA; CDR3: CTSSPDRLSSGANVLTF; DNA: TGTACCAGCAGCCCCGACAGGTTAAGCTCTGGGGCCAACGTCCTGACCTTC
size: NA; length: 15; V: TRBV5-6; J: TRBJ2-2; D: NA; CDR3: CVSNSGGLDTGELFF; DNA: TGTGTCAGCAACTCCGGGGGGCTTGACACCGGGGAGCTGTTTTTT
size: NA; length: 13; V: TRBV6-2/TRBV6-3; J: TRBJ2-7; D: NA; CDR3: CACSYEVPYEQYF; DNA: TGTGCGTGCAGTTACGAGGTACCTTACGAGCAGTACTTC
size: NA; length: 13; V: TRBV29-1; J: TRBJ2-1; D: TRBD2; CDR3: CSVWRLAFNEQFF; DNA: TGCAGCGTGTGGAGACTAGCTTTCAATGAGCAGTTCTTC
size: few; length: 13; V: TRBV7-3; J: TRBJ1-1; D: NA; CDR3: CASSLQKNTEAFF; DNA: TGTGCCAGCAGCTTACAGAAGAACACTGAAGCTTTCTTT
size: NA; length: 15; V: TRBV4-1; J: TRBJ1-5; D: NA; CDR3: CVSSSIEGSNQPQHF; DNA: TGCGTCAGTAGTTCCATAGAGGGGAGCAATCAGCCCCAGCATTTT
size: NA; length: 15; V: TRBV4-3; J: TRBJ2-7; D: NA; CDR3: CANSQDRGTGDEQYF; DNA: TGCGCCAACAGCCAAGATAGAGGGACGGGAGACGAGCAGTACTTC
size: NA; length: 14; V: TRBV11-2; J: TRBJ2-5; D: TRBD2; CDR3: CASTSPGRGETQYF; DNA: TGTGCCAGCACCAGCCCCGGGAGGGGGGAGACCCAGTACTTC
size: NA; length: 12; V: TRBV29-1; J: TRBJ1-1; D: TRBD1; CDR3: CSVWTGTTEAFF; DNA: TGCAGTGTGTGGACAGGCACGACTGAAGCTTTCTTT
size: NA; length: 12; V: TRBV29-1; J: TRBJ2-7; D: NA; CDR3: CSVGPKCWEQYF; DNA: TGCAGCGTTGGACCGAAATGTTGGGAGCAGTACTTC
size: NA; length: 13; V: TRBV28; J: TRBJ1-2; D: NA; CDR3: CASSLGHNYGYTF; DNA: TGTGCTAGCAGTTTGGGCCATAACTATGGCTACACCTTC
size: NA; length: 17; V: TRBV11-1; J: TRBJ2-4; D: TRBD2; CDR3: CASNFPGTSGTKNSQYF; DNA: TGTGCCAGCAACTTTCCCGGTACTAGCGGAACCAAAAACAGTCAGTACTTC
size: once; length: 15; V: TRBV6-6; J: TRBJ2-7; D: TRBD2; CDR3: CASSSTSGNSYEQYF; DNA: TGTGCCAGCAGCTCAACTAGCGGGAACTCCTACGAGCAATACTTC
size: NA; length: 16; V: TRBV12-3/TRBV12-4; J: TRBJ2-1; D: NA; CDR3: CASSPPGSFFYNEQFF; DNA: TGTGCCAGCAGTCCCCCCGGGAGTTTTTTTTACAATGAGCAGTTCTTC
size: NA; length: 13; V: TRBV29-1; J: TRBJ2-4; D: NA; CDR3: CSRLTADKSIQYF; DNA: TGCAGCCGGCTAACAGCTGACAAAAGCATTCAGTACTTC
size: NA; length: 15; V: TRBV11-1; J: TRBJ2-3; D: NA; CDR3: CASSLPRGITDTQYF; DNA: TGTGCCAGCAGTTTGCCGAGGGGGATCACAGATACGCAGTATTTC
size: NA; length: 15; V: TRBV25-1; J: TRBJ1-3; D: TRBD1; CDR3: CASMGDRGTGDTIYF; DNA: TGTGCCAGCATGGGGGACAGGGGCACTGGAGACACCATATATTTT
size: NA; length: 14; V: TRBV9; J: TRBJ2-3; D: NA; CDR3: CASSYQTGADTQYF; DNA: TGTGCCAGCAGCTATCAGACAGGTGCAGATACGCAGTATTTT
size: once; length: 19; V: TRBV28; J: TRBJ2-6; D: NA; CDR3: CASSTLGQLDYSGANILTF; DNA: TGTGCCAGCAGTACACTGGGACAACTGGACTACTCTGGGGCCAACATCCTGACTTTC
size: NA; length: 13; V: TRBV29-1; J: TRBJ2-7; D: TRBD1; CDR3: CSDSWTGLYEQYF; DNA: TGCAGCGATTCGTGGACAGGACTCTACGAGCAGTACTTC
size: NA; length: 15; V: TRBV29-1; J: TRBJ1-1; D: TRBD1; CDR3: CSGGQEGYQNTESFF; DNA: TGCAGCGGGGGACAGGAAGGCTATCAGAACACTGAATCTTTCTTC
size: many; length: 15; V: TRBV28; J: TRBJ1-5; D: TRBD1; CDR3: CATSKGALENQPQHF; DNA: TGTGCCACATCAAAGGGGGCGCTGGAAAATCAGCCCCAGCATTTT
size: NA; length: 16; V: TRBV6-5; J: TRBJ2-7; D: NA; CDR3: CACKGGANGDTYEQYF; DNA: TGTGCCTGCAAGGGGGGTGCTAACGGGGATACCTACGAGCAGTATTTC
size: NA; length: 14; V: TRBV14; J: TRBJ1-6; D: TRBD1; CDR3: CASSHTGENSPLHF; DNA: TGTGCCAGTAGTCACACAGGGGAAAATTCACCCCTCCACTTT
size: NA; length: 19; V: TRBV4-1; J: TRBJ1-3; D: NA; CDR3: CASSQDLWDGGRSGNTIYF; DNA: TGCGCCAGCAGCCAAGATCTCTGGGACGGGGGGAGGTCTGGAAACACCATATATTTT
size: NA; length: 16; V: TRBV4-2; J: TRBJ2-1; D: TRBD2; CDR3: CASSVTGTSGDNEQFF; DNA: TGTGCCAGCAGCGTAACCGGGACTAGCGGGGACAATGAGCAGTTCTTC
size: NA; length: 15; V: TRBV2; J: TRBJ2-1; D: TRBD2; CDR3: CASSETSVAYNEKFF; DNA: TGTGCCAGCAGTGAAACTAGCGTTGCCTACAATGAGAAGTTCTTC
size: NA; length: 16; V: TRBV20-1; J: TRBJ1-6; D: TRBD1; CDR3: CSASSNRGMNNSPLHF; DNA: TGCAGTGCAAGCTCCAACAGGGGTATGAATAATTCACCCCTCCACTTT
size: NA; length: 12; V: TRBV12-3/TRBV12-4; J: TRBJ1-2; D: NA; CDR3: CAISTGGMDYTF; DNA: TGTGCCATCAGCACTGGAGGTATGGACTACACCTTC